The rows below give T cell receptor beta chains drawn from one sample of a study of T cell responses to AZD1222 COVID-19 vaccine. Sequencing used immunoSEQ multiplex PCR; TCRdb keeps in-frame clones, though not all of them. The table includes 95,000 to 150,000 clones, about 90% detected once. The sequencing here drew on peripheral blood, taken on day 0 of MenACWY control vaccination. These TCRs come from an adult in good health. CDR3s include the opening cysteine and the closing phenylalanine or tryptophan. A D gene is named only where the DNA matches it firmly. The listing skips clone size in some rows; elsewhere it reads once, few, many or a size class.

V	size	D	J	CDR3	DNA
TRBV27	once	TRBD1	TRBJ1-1	CASKAWTGKNTEAFF	TGTGCCAGCAAAGCATGGACAGGGAAGAACACTGAAGCTTTCTTT
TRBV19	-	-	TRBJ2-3	CASSIGVGDTQYF	TGTGCCAGTAGTATAGGAGTCGGAGATACGCAGTATTTT
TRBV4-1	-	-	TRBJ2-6	CASSQGASGANVLTF	TGCGCCAGCAGCCAAGGCGCATCTGGGGCCAACGTCCTGACTTTC
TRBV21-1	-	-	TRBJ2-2	CASSKVVQGLAGGRYTGELFF	TGTGCCAGCAGCAAAGTAGTCCAGGGACTAGCGGGGGGCCGATACACCGGGGAGCTGTTTTTT
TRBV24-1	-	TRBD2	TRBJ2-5	CATSDPPGTSGRARETQYF	TGTGCCACCAGTGACCCTCCCGGGACTAGCGGGAGGGCCCGAGAGACCCAGTACTTC
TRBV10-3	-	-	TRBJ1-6	CAISPGNSPLHF	TGTGCCATCTCCCCAGGAAATTCACCCCTCCACTTT
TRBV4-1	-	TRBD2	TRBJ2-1	CASSQEALAGVHQQFF	TGCGCCAGCAGCCAAGAAGCACTAGCGGGAGTCCACCAACAGTTCTTC
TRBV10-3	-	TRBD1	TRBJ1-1	CAISERQGMNTEAFF	TGTGCCATCAGTGAGAGACAGGGGATGAACACTGAAGCTTTCTTT
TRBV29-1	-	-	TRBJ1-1	CSVEWGVGGGTEAFF	TGCAGCGTTGAATGGGGGGTAGGAGGAGGCACTGAAGCTTTCTTT
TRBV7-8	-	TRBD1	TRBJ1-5	CASSLDRGSNQPQHF	TGTGCCAGCAGCCTGGACAGGGGAAGCAATCAGCCCCAGCATTTT
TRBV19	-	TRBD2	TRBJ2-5	CASSSTSGGINQETQYF	TGTGCCAGTAGCTCAACTAGCGGGGGGATTAACCAAGAGACCCAGTACTTC
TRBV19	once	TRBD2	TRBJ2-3	CASKSRGSTDTQYF	TGTGCCAGTAAATCGCGGGGGAGCACAGATACGCAGTATTTT
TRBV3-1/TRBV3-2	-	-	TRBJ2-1	CASSQFSSSAYNEQFF	TGTGCCAGCAGCCAATTTTCTTCCTCGGCCTACAATGAGCAGTTCTTC
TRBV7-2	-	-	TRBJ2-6	CASSLRGAGYGANVLTF	TGTGCCAGCAGCTTAAGGGGGGCAGGGTATGGGGCCAACGTCCTGACTTTC
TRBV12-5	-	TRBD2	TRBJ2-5	CASGTGTSGVPARETQYF	TGTGCTAGTGGCACCGGGACTAGCGGGGTCCCCGCGCGAGAGACCCAGTACTTC
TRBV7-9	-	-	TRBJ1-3	CASSRIRATHGNTIYF	TGTGCCAGCAGCCGGATCCGGGCCACACATGGAAACACCATATATTTT
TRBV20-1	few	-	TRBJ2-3	CSAGVTDTQYF	TGCAGTGCTGGGGTCACAGATACGCAGTATTTT
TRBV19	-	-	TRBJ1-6	CASRPTQIYNSPLHF	TGTGCCAGTAGACCGACCCAGATCTATAATTCACCCCTCCACTTT
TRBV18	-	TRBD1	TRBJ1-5	CASSLGQENQPQHF	TGTGCCAGCTCACTGGGACAGGAAAATCAGCCCCAGCATTTT
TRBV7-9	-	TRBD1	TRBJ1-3	CASSFGTGRSGNTIYF	TGTGCCAGCAGCTTTGGGACAGGCCGCTCTGGAAACACCATATATTTT
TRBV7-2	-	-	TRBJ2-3	CASSLIPSTDTQYF	TGTGCCAGCAGCTTAATACCCAGCACAGATACGCAGTATTTT
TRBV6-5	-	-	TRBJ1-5	CASSRIDSNQPQHF	TGTGCCAGCAGTAGAATAGATAGCAATCAGCCCCAGCATTTT
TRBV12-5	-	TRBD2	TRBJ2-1	CASGLVVAGDVHNEQFF	TGTGCTAGTGGTTTGGTAGTAGCGGGAGACGTCCACAATGAGCAGTTCTTC
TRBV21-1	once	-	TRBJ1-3	CASSKGAGRF	TGTGCCAGCAGCAAGGGGGCAGGGCGTTTT
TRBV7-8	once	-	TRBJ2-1	CASSLETMRYNEQFF	TGTGCCAGCAGCTTAGAGACTATGCGGTACAATGAGCAGTTCTTC
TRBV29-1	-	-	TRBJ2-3	CSVEDGARDGWYF	TGCAGCGTTGAAGATGGGGCGAGGGATGGCTGGTATTTT
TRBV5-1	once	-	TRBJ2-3	CASSGQRSTDTQYF	TGCGCCAGCAGCGGGCAGAGGAGCACAGATACGCAGTATTTT
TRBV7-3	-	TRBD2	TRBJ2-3	CASSLIGGSPDTQYF	TGTGCCAGCAGCTTAATCGGCGGGAGCCCAGATACGCAGTATTTT
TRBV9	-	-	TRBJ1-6	CASSVDGRVNSPLHF	TGTGCCAGCAGCGTAGATGGCAGGGTGAATTCACCCCTCCACTTT
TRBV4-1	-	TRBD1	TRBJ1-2	CASSHATGDYGYTF	TGCGCCAGCAGCCACGCGACAGGGGACTATGGCTACACCTTC
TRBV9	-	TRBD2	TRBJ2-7	CASSPRLAGVYEQYF	TGTGCCAGCAGCCCCCGCCTAGCGGGAGTCTACGAGCAGTACTTC
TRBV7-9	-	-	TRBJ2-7	CASSFGRDYEQYF	TGTGCCAGCAGCTTTGGGCGGGACTACGAGCAGTACTTC
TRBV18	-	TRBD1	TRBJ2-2	CASSPQTGTTGELFF	TGTGCCAGCTCACCACAGACAGGGACCACCGGGGAGCTGTTTTTT
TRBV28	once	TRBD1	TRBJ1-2	CASSTRGLANYGYTF	TGTGCCAGCAGTACCAGGGGGCTAGCTAACTATGGCTACACCTTC
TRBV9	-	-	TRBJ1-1	CASSVGGSTEAFF	TGTGCCAGCAGCGTAGGAGGATCCACTGAAGCTTTCTTT
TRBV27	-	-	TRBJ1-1	CASILIMSLPGTEAFF	TGTGCCAGCATTTTGATAATGTCCCTGCCGGGCACTGAAGCTTTCTTT
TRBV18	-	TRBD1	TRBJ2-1	CASSPAGQGKDEQFF	TGTGCCAGCTCACCGGCGGGACAGGGTAAGGATGAGCAGTTCTTC